The entry below describes one T cell receptor (beta chain). It has no known antigen specificity. No base quality information exists; no much larger clone differs at one position. These data originate in a study of cytomegalovirus exposure and HLA in healthy donors (dated 2017 in TCRdb). Regarding the research as a whole: According to an earlier analysis of several hundred of the donors, roughly 180 million T cells yielded 120 million or so unique TCR beta sequences and 276 Gb of sequence data. In the later analysis, no new phenotypic data were used to find candidate immune exposures; instead, reliance was placed on TCR beta sequences and their occurrence across donors. A later genetic analysis took genome-wide SNP genotypes for about 55% of the roughly 670 donors and used that subset as a discovery cohort. HLA typing included class I and class II loci at four-digit resolution. An early release that covered about 600 HLA-typed donors contained around 300 gigabases of sequencing data and 65 million to 100 million unique TCR sequences. An earlier analysis of 500 to 750 of the donors applied high-throughput TCR beta sequencing to assess whether each TCR beta V gene segment acted as functional or pseudogenic. Donor age, sex, ethnicity and CMV serostatus were collected together with the repertoire data. A later analysis re-analyzed previously published TCR beta repertoires from 650 to 800 donors and added high-resolution HLA genotyping to study TCR occurrence patterns. Typing coverage varied by locus: about 620-640 donors for A, B, C, DRB1 and DQB1; approximately 500 for DQA1; over 600 for DPA1; more than 450 for DPB1. The aim of the study was to test whether cataloging public T cell receptors could identify signatures of past pathogen exposure. All discovery cohort repertoires had been generated on a single sequencing platform. Across approximately 400 genotyped donors of the cohort, an average of roughly 230,000 unique TCR beta nucleotide sequences per donor were sequenced, and 15% to 20% of those sequences were non-productive. High-throughput TCR immunosequencing, statistical association of individual TCRs with disease status, and machine learning were combined to predict cytomegalovirus infection status. Of the approximately 370 genotyped donors, 75% to 85% were placed in the genetic ancestry cluster associated with self-reported Caucasian donors. In addition to the first cohort of 666 subjects, a separate validation cohort of 120 different subjects was used. Roughly five DR-DQ haplotypes were handled as single units for association and clustering because linkage in the cohort was strong. The T cell repertoires of under 750 subjects were profiled by immunosequencing and related to cytomegalovirus serostatus. The full study reports these points: In a later genetic analysis, a missense DCLRE1C variant was associated with V-gene and J-gene trimming of TCR beta chains, and the association was replicated in an independent cohort. This cohort had only TCR beta chains sequenced, and the lack of alpha or paired-chain data limited which features could be detected. According to the authors, the approach could potentially be generalized to other disease states and immunological phenotypes. The classifier was reported to diagnose cytomegalovirus status with high specificity and sensitivity in both the original cohort and the validation cohort. A later analysis found that HLA-associated TCR beta chains were more clonally expanded and had lower generation probabilities than equally common non-associated chains. HLA typing was unavailable for some donors at each locus, so association tests used only the typed subset. In the study, around 150 TCR beta chains were listed as associated with cytomegalovirus. In vitro tests confirmed that a few of the cytomegalovirus-associated TCR beta chains recognize cytomegalovirus antigens. Some IMGT-functional V segments, including TRBV6-2 and TRBV6-3, could not be distinguished by the 87-base-pair reads and were therefore excluded. A group of highly shared sequence variants was considered likely to be a technical artifact of the sequencing pipeline. Compared with the approximately 710-donor mean, donors in an Asian-associated ancestry cluster had fewer N-insertions in productive TCRs, according to a later genetic analysis. A later analysis found that most CMV-associated TCR beta chains appeared HLA-restricted, with HLA associations seemingly driven largely by CMV exposure. A further reported finding was that TCR beta sequences accurately predicted the HLA-A and HLA-B alleles for most subjects in the first cohort. When HLA alleles, especially DR and DQ, strongly co-occurred, TCR associations were difficult to assign to individual alleles. Because counts were too low, roughly 17 rarely observed V segments, including chromosome 9 orphons, were left out of the earlier analysis of 587 of the donors. Several of the top co-occurrence clusters appeared to be linked to parvovirus B19, influenza, CMV and Epstein-Barr virus, according to a later analysis. CMV serostatus was the only immune exposure information available for the cohort. Across donors, most TCR sequences were observed very rarely, whereas some public TCRs were present in many individuals. According to a later analysis, TCR association rates differed among HLA loci, with DRB1 alleles showing the most associated TCRs and HLA-C alleles showing the fewest. Correlated functional status among segregating V segments might reflect linkage disequilibrium, but an unknown experimental factor could not be ruled out. The presence/absence analyses assumed that sequencing depth was roughly uniform across donors, and that assumption may not be true. An earlier analysis of 587 of the donors showed that most TCR beta V segments appeared in productive rearrangements either about 90% or about 30% of the time, which broadly matched IMGT annotations. A later analysis associated about 17,000 TCR beta sequences with specific HLA alleles at a false discovery rate of 0.05.

The cysteine opens and the phenylalanine closes a CDR3 of 15 amino acids. Only the CDR3 DNA stays, 45 bases, in frame from base 1. The germline V gene provides CDR1 SGHTA and CDR2 FQGNSA. V and J lose 1 base and 0 bases, and a span of 10 bases separates them. The receptor library was made with the immunoSEQ multiplex PCR assay. For the multiplex PCR, a mixture combining 60 forward primers for TCR Vbeta segments and 13 reverse primers for TCR Jbeta segments was used. The CDR3 region of rearranged TCR beta genes was amplified from genomic DNA by a multiplex PCR assay. The amplified TCR beta libraries were sequenced on the Illumina HiSeq System as 87-base-pair reads. On the study's bioinformatics: A later analysis counted tens of millions of unique TCR beta chains across the 670 or so repertoires, and 10 million to 11 million of these chains were shared by at least two donors. A nearest-neighbor algorithm error-corrected the raw reads and collapsed the reads into unique sequences, merging closely related sequences to remove PCR and sequencing errors. Alignment of CDR3 sequences to IMGT reference sequences was used to assign V, D and J gene segments. Each retained sequence needed at least a six-nucleotide match to both a V gene segment and a J gene segment. A rearrangement counted as productive if the CDR3 had no stop codons and remained in frame with V and J, and every other rearrangement counted as non-productive. CDR3 was defined according to IMGT convention as the region running from the second conserved V-encoded cysteine to the conserved J-encoded phenylalanine. In an earlier analysis of 500 to 650 of the donors, sequences lacking an unambiguous match to a single V gene segment were excluded. An earlier analysis of several hundred of the donors called V segments functional above 56.7% productive rearrangements and segregating when the between-donor standard deviation exceeded 5%. A statistical classification framework was developed to diagnose cytomegalovirus status using the catalog of TCR beta chain sequences. In a later analysis, V and J genes were assigned by comparing TCR nucleotide sequences against IMGT/GENE-DB human TR gene sequences. The TCRdist pipeline was used in a later analysis to assign CDR3 sequences and most-parsimonious VDJ recombination scenarios. In a later analysis, each TCR beta chain was defined by its CDR3 amino acid sequence together with its V-gene family, and reads lacking a unique V-gene family were excluded. To address suspected cross-contamination and a sequencing artifact, a later analysis removed under 600 highly shared, low-generation-probability nucleotide sequences. For each public chain, a later analysis derived a clonal expansion index from normalized ranks of inferred template counts within each repertoire. In a later analysis, generation probabilities were computed using a VDJ recombination model fitted to out-of-frame rearrangements, and the results were checked against IGoR. In a later analysis, hypergeometric tests were used to score TCR-TCR, TCR-HLA and TCR-CMV co-occurrence, with a repertoire-size bias correction applied to TCR pairs. In a later analysis, false discovery rates were estimated by permuting HLA or CMV assignments 20 times. In a later analysis, co-occurring TCRs were grouped using DBSCAN, with TCRdist sequence similarity added in when clustering inside HLA-allele-positive subsets. For co-occurrence clustering, repertoires with fewer than 30,000 or more than 120,000 public chains were excluded, along with roughly five repertoires with anomalous nucleotide sharing. What TCRdb holds here is the immuneACCESS table cut down to in-frame rearrangements. Part of the clones is not present; checked against another copy, under half of the missing clones reflect an unresolved V gene, and the others are unexplained. That table gives V, J and clone size, and the DNA gave D and trimming. A total of fewer than 200,000 clones appear in this sample, roughly 74% of them only once. The ten largest account for roughly 3% of the sample.

In total, approximately 700 healthy bone marrow donors made up the cohort. At the time of sampling, all cohort members were nominally healthy, though unrecorded immune exposures were likely present. The donor tested CMV seronegative and was one of the 352 seronegative cohort members. Every donor gave a peripheral blood sample, and the peripheral blood mononuclear cells from that sample were used for TCR beta sequencing. Genomic DNA was extracted from the blood cell samples with the Qiagen DNeasy Blood Extraction Kit. The chain is assembled from TRBV7-2 and TRBJ2-7; the D gene identity is not certain. Material: PBMCs. The TCR originated in a female donor in good health and CMV-seronegative. The DNA sequence is given as TGTGCCAGCAGCTTAGATCCACAGAACTCCTACGAGCAGTACTTC. This sequence encodes CASSLDPQNSYEQYF.